The T cell receptor (beta chain) described here comes from a study of response to subunit inactivated influenza vaccine. Study observations and caveats: The authors suggested that every seasonal influenza vaccination recruits few new T cells.

TCRdb re-analysed the RT-PCR reads in MiXCR, keeping a single row per CDR3 protein. The sample records more than 400,000 distinct CDR3 sequences, about 7.2% being singletons. A few counts support this clonotype. As yet, its antigen is unknown. V was clipped by 2 bases and J by 0 bases, with 10 bases between them. CDR1 is SGHAT, CDR2 FQNNGV, per germline. This CDR3 has 15 residues. Sequencing used PBMCs from blood, obtained 23 months after vaccination. The sequence derives from a man in his fifties or sixties who received an inactivated influenza vaccine. The rearrangement joins TRBV11-2 to TRBJ1-1; D is ambiguous. The CDR3 spells CASSLIRLMNTEAFF. The CDR3, as DNA: TGTGCCAGCAGCTTAATACGGCTCATGAACACTGAAGCTTTCTTT. The entire variable domain, with the rest obtained from reference TRBV11-2 and TRBJ1-1, is as follows: EAGVAQSPRYKIIEKRQSVAFWCNPISGHATLYWYQQILGQGPKLLIQFQNNGVVDDSQLPKDRFSAERLKGVDSTLKIQPAKLEDSAVYLCASSLIRLMNTEAFFGQGTRLTVV.